The 9 T cell receptor beta chains presented below share a single source sample, sequenced in a study of cytomegalovirus exposure and HLA in healthy donors. Both 60 Vbeta primers and 13 Jbeta primers went into the PCR. Assay: immunoSEQ multiplex PCR; the TCRdb copy retains only in-frame clones and omits some. The sample shows 200,000 to 250,000 clones, approximately 70% of them seen only once. The sample was PBMCs. These receptors were collected from a man aged 35 to 55 in good health and CMV-seropositive.

The sample holds a few counts of this clone. The genes are TRBV2 and TRBJ2-7; 7 positions match TRBD1. This CDR3 has 13 amino acids. The J segment lost 0 bases and the V segment lost 10 bases, leaving 6 bases of the junction unmatched. Germline-derived CDR1 and CDR2 are SNHLY and FYNNEI. The CDR3 DNA sequence: TGTGCCACCGGGACAGTGAGCTCCTACGAGCAGTACTTC. Protein sequence: CATGTVSSYEQYF.

V and J are TRBV28 and TRBJ1-3; D gene unclear. V lost 3 bases to trimming and J lost 4 bases, with 7 bases between them. The CDR3 covers 13 residues. The germline CDR1 and CDR2 sequences are MDHEN and SYDVKM. The CDR3 here is CASSLRLGNTIYF. CDR3 DNA: TGTGCCAGCAGTTTGCGACTAGGAAACACCATATATTTT.

The rearrangement links TRBV5-1 to TRBJ1-1; D ambiguous. Germline V gene lookup returns CDR1 SGHRS and CDR2 YFSETQ. V lost 3 bases and J 1 base, leaving 10 bases between the germline ends. The CDR3 contains 14 residues. This chain's CDR3 is CASSWTLENTEAFF. The CDR3 DNA reads TGCGCCAGCAGCTGGACTCTTGAGAACACTGAAGCTTTCTTT.

As for this clone: The sample has other DNA sequences that encode this CDR3 too. The V call is TRBV19, the J call TRBJ2-7; 9 nucleotides align to TRBD1. V dropped 8 bases and J dropped 2; count of bases not matched to a gene: 7. CDR3 length: 14 amino acids. Germline V gene sequence: CDR1 LNHDA, CDR2 SQIVND (reference sequence). The CDR3 DNA sequence: TGTGCCAGTCAAGGGACAGGGTGGCCCTACGAGCAGTACTTC. Translation gives CASQGTGWPYEQYF.

V usage is TRBV7-9 and J usage is TRBJ2-5; possible D gene TRBD2, 5 bases. Germline V gene lookup returns CDR1 SEHNR and CDR2 FQNEAQ (reference sequence). V lost 1 base and J lost 1, with 13 bases in between. This CDR3 has 16 residues. DNA of the CDR3: TGTGCCAGCAGCTTAGTCGGGGTACCCGTCCAAGAGACCCAGTACTTC. Protein sequence: CASSLVGVPVQETQYF. The full variable domain, completed using reference TRBV7-9 and TRBJ2-5, is DTGVSQNPRHKITKRGQNVTFRCDPISEHNRLYWYRQTLGQGPEFLTYFQNEAQLEKSRLLSDRFSAERPKGSFSTLEIQRTEQGDSAMYLCASSLVGVPVQETQYFGPGTRLLVL.

This clone was detected a few times. This chain links TRBV19 with TRBJ2-7, with 7 positions matching TRBD1. Germline lookup yields CDR1 LNHDA and CDR2 SQIVND (reference sequence). This CDR3 has 13 residues. V was clipped by 1 base and J by 5 bases; unmatched bases: 2. CDR3 loop: CASSIGTGDEQYF. In DNA form, the CDR3 reads TGTGCCAGTAGTATAGGAACAGGGGACGAGCAGTACTTC.

The chain is built from TRBV19 and TRBJ2-1; 8 nucleotides match TRBD2. The CDR3 is made up of 18 amino acids. The germline V gene encodes CDR1 LNHDA and CDR2 SQIVND (reference sequence). Losses at the gene ends were 4 bases for V and 0 bases for J; bases not matched to a gene: 11. This CDR3 reads CASSKSASGLTSYNEQFF. DNA of the CDR3: TGTGCCAGTAGTAAATCGGCTAGCGGGTTAACCTCCTACAATGAGCAGTTCTTC.

The rearrangement joins TRBV5-6 to TRBJ1-2; 8 positions agree with TRBD1. Unmatched junction bases numbered 8, after V lost 2 bases and J lost 5 bases. This CDR3 contains 15 residues. Per germline, CDR1 SGHDT and CDR2 YYEEEE. The CDR3 loop reads CASSFTTGDLYGYTF. The CDR3 DNA sequence: TGTGCCAGCAGCTTCACGACAGGGGACCTATATGGCTACACCTTC.

The V gene is TRBV4-1, the J gene TRBJ1-2; D may be TRBD1 (6 bases). Trimming removed 0 bases at V and 0 bases at J, with 14 bases between. The V gene's germline CDR1 is MGHRA and CDR2 YSYEKL. The CDR3 is 17 residues long. CDR3: CASSQESWDKANYGYTF. CDR3 nucleotide sequence: TGCGCCAGCAGCCAAGAAAGTTGGGACAAAGCTAACTATGGCTACACCTTC.